This paragraph reports one T cell receptor (beta chain). Antigen: not known. This CDR3 is 15 amino acids long. V trimming: 3 bases; J trimming: 6 bases; junction bases outside the gene matches: 10. The sample originates from a study of T cells after yellow fever vaccination. Study-level points and caveats: Abundant contaminating clonotypes from the bulk population could appear in FACS-sorted repertoires. Only a minor proportion of clonotypes was detected across both CD4 and CD8 compartments. Clones that expanded after primary vaccination mostly reappeared after the booster (96% CD4, approximately 89% CD8).

Universal primer sites and UMIs were introduced during 5'RACE template-switching synthesis of TCR cDNA. TCRdb independently ran MiXCR on the 5' RACE reads; one entry per CDR3 protein. The sample contains 500,000 to 650,000 distinct CDR3 sequences, 9% to 15% of which appear only once. The rearrangement uses TRBV12-3 or TRBV12-4 and TRBJ2-7; TRBD1 agrees at 8 bases. Sequenced material: PBMCs, taken on the day of the yellow fever booster vaccination. The origin of this receptor is a man aged 25 to 40 who received the YFV17D yellow fever vaccine. The CDR3 loop reads CASSLGGGQGGEQYF. In DNA form, the CDR3 reads TGTGCCAGCAGTTTGGGTGGAGGACAGGGCGGCGAGCAGTACTTC.